These T cell receptor beta chains were read from a single sample in a study of CD8 T cells in Susac syndrome. TCRdb re-called the immunoSEQ multiplex PCR reads through MiXCR, storing one row per CDR3 protein. The data hold some 210,000 distinct CDR3 sequences, with 94% observed a single time. Sequenced sample: CD4+ T cells from PBMCs. The source of these receptors is a human donor with Susac syndrome. CDR3s include the opening cysteine and the closing phenylalanine or tryptophan. The D gene is left open where the match is weak. Rows may omit the clone size; those that give it use once, few, many or a size class.

CDR3 DNA	CDR3 protein	clone size	J gene	V gene	D gene
TGTGCCAGCAGTTACTCTTGGGACTACCAAGAGACCCAGTACTTC	CASSYSWDYQETQYF	-	TRBJ2-5	TRBV6-5	-
TGTGCCAGCTCTTATAGGGGGCCCTACAATGAGCAGTTCTTC	CASSYRGPYNEQFF	-	TRBJ2-1	TRBV6-5	TRBD1
TGTGCCACCAGCAGAACGGGGCTAGTATACGAGCAGTACTTC	CATSRTGLVYEQYF	-	TRBJ2-7	TRBV15	-
TGTGCCAGCAGCCAAGTCCGACAGGGCGGTCCCACTGAAGCTTTCTTT	CASSQVRQGGPTEAFF	-	TRBJ1-1	TRBV3-1	TRBD1
TGCAGTGTTGCGGGACAGCCGAACACTGAAGCTTTCTTT	CSVAGQPNTEAFF	-	TRBJ1-1	TRBV20-1	TRBD1
TGTGCCAGCAAACCTGACAGGTCCTACAATGAGCAGTTCTTC	CASKPDRSYNEQFF	-	TRBJ2-1	TRBV6-1	-
TGCAGTGCTAGGAGTCCCTCAAGACAGGGTTATTATGGCTACACCTTC	CSARSPSRQGYYGYTF	-	TRBJ1-2	TRBV20-1	TRBD1
TGCGCCAGCAAGAGCAGGGCGAACACTGAAGCTTTCTTT	CASKSRANTEAFF	-	TRBJ1-1	TRBV10-1	-
TGCAGTGCTAGGGGGGGCCACTCCTACGAGCAGTACTTC	CSARGGHSYEQYF	once	TRBJ2-7	TRBV20-1	-
TGTGCCAGCAGCAGACTCCCAGATACGCAGTATTTT	CASSRLPDTQYF	-	TRBJ2-3	TRBV25-1	-
TGTGCCAGCAGGCTCAGAGAGAACACTGAAGCTTTCTTT	CASRLRENTEAFF	-	TRBJ1-1	TRBV12-3/TRBV12-4	-
TGTGCCAGCAGTTACGGCCCCTCGAAGGCTTTCTTT	CASSYGPSKAFF	-	TRBJ1-1	TRBV7-2	-
TGCGCCAGCAGCCAAGACGCGGGGATCACTGAAGCTTTCTTT	CASSQDAGITEAFF	-	TRBJ1-1	TRBV4-1	-
TGTGCCAGCAGCCCGAAGGGGGGCTCCACTGAAGCTTTCTTT	CASSPKGGSTEAFF	once	TRBJ1-1	TRBV7-3	-
TGTGCCAGCTCACCCCCCCAGGGGGCGATCACAGATACGCAGTATTTT	CASSPPQGAITDTQYF	-	TRBJ2-3	TRBV18	TRBD1
TGCGCCAGCAGCTTGGGAGCGGGGGTTTTGGATACGCAGTATTTT	CASSLGAGVLDTQYF	-	TRBJ2-3	TRBV5-1	TRBD2
TGTGCCAGCAGCATACAGGGTTTTCAGCAGGAGACCCAGTACTTC	CASSIQGFQQETQYF	once	TRBJ2-5	TRBV11-2	-
TGTGCCAGCAGCTTGGAAGGCGCCGAGCAGTACTTC	CASSLEGAEQYF	-	TRBJ2-7	TRBV5-8	-
TGTGCCAGCAGCTTAGAGTCTCTCGAGCAGTACTTC	CASSLESLEQYF	-	TRBJ2-7	TRBV7-2	-
TGTGCCTGGGATAGACAGGGCGAACAGCCCCAGCATTTT	CAWDRQGEQPQHF	-	TRBJ1-5	TRBV30	TRBD1
TGTGCCAGCAGCTCGGGACAGCAAGAGACCCAGTACTTC	CASSSGQQETQYF	-	TRBJ2-5	TRBV7-2	TRBD1
TGTGCCAGCAGCGGGCAAGCGGGGGGGCAAGAGACCCAGTACTTC	CASSGQAGGQETQYF	-	TRBJ2-5	TRBV7-2	TRBD2
TGTGCCAGCAGTGAATCTAGAATCGGGACAGTTACAGATACGCAGTATTTT	CASSESRIGTVTDTQYF	-	TRBJ2-3	TRBV25-1	TRBD1
TGTGCCACCTTGATGTGGGACACCGGGGAGCTGTTTTTT	CATLMWDTGELFF	-	TRBJ2-2	TRBV6-5	-
TGCAGTGCTAGAGATCGGGGGGAGGGAAACCCTGAAGCTTTCTTT	CSARDRGEGNPEAFF	-	TRBJ1-1	TRBV20-1	-
TGTGCCAGCAGGAGGGACCGACAAGAGACCCAGTACTTC	CASRRDRQETQYF	-	TRBJ2-5	TRBV2	-
TGCAGTGCTAGGCCCGGGGCAAGTCAGCCCCAGCATTTT	CSARPGASQPQHF	-	TRBJ1-5	TRBV20-1	-
TGTGCCAGCAGCCCGAGCACGGGACAGGGGGGCAATGAGCAGTTCTTC	CASSPSTGQGGNEQFF	-	TRBJ2-1	TRBV9	TRBD1
TGCAGTGCTAGAGAAGATAGGGGGGCAAGGCAGCCCCAGCATTTT	CSAREDRGARQPQHF	-	TRBJ1-5	TRBV20-1	-
TGTGCCTGGAGTGTGGCAGGGAACGGGGAGCTGTTTTTT	CAWSVAGNGELFF	-	TRBJ2-2	TRBV30	-
TGTGCCAGCAGGCCACCGGGGGAGGGTTCACCCCTCCACTTT	CASRPPGEGSPLHF	once	TRBJ1-6	TRBV3-1	-
TGTGCCTGGAGTGTCGAAGGCCATGCAACTAATGAAAAACTGTTTTTT	CAWSVEGHATNEKLFF	-	TRBJ1-4	TRBV30	-
TGTGCCAGCAGCCCAATGGCGGGGGACTCCTACGAGCAGTACTTC	CASSPMAGDSYEQYF	-	TRBJ2-7	TRBV6-2/TRBV6-3	TRBD2
TGCGCCAGCAGCCAACCCGGGACTAGCGGTGAGCAGTTCTTC	CASSQPGTSGEQFF	-	TRBJ2-1	TRBV4-1	TRBD2
TGCGCCAGCAGCCAGGGTTTGGTGGGGGGCGGGCAGCCCCAGCATTTT	CASSQGLVGGGQPQHF	-	TRBJ1-5	TRBV4-3	-
TGTGCCAGCAGTTTTGCCCCGGGCGGTGATAACTATGGCTACACCTTC	CASSFAPGGDNYGYTF	-	TRBJ1-2	TRBV27	-